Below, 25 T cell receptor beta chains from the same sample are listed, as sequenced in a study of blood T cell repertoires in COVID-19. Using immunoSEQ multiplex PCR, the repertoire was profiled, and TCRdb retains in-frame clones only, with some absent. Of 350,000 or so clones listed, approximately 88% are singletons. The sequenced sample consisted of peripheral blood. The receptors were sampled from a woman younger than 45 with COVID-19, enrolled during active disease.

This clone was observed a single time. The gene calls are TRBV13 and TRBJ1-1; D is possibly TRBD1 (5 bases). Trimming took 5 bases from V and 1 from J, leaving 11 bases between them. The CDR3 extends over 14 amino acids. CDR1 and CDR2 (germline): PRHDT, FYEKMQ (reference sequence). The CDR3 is CASSPGSGNTEAFF. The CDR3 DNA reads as TGTGCCAGCAGCCCAGGGTCGGGGAACACTGAAGCTTTCTTT.

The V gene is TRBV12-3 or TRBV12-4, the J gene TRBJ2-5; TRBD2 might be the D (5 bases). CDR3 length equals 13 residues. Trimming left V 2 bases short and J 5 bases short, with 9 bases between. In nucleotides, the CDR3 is TGTGCCAGCAGTTTACCCCCGGGGGAGACCCAGTACTTC. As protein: CASSLPPGETQYF.

DNA of the CDR3: TGTGCCAGCAGCTTAGGGGAGGCAAACGAGCAGTACTTC. Translated, it gives CASSLGEANEQYF. The chain uses TRBV7-6 and TRBJ2-7; perhaps TRBD2 as D (6 bases). V lost 1 base and J 5 bases, leaving 9 bases between the germline ends. Germline-derived CDR1 and CDR2 are SGHVS and FNYEAQ. The length of the CDR3 is 13 residues.

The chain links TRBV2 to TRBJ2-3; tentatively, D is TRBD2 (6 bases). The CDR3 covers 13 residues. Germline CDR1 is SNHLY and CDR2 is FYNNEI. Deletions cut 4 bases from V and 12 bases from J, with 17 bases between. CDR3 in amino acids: CASSGNVGGYQYF. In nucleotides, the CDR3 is TGTGCCAGCAGTGGTAACGTGGGGGGATATCAGTATTTT. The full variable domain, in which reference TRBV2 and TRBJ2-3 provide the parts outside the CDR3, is EPEVTQTPSHQVTQMGQEVILRCVPISNHLYFYWYRQILGQKVEFLVSFYNNEISEKSEIFDDQFSVERPDGSNFTLKIRSTKLEDSAMYFCASSGNVGGYQYFGPGTRLTVL.

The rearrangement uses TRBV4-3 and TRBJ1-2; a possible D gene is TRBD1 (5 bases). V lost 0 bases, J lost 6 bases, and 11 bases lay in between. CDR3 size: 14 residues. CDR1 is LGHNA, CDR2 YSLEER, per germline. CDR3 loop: CASSQDISGDGYTF. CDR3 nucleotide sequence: TGCGCCAGCAGCCAAGATATTTCGGGGGATGGCTACACCTTC.

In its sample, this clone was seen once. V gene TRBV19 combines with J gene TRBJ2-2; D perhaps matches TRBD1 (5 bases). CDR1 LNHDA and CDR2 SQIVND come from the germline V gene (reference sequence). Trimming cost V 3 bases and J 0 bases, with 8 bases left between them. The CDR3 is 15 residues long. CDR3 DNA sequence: TGTGCCAGTAGTATGTCAGGGACGAACACCGGGGAGCTGTTTTTT. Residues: CASSMSGTNTGELFF.

The CDR3, as DNA: TGTGCCAGCAGCGAGGACAGGTCCGGCAATCAGCCCCAGCATTTT. Its translation: CASSEDRSGNQPQHF. The chain carries TRBV7-6 and TRBJ1-5; 7 bases fit TRBD1. The CDR3 is made up of 15 amino acids. The germline gives CDR1 SGHVS, CDR2 FNYEAQ. The V and J ends lost 5 bases and 2 bases, in that order; junction bases with no gene match: 6. Drawing the rest from reference TRBV7-6 and TRBJ1-5, the complete variable domain is GAGVSQSPRYKVTKRGQDVALRCDPISGHVSLYWYRQALGQGPEFLTYFNYEAQQDKSGLPNDRFSAERPEGSISTLTIQRTEQRDSAMYRCASSEDRSGNQPQHFGDGTRLSIL.

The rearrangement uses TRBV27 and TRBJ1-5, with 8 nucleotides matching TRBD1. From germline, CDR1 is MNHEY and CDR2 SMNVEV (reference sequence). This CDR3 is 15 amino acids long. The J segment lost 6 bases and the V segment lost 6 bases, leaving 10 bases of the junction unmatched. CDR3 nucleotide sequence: TGTGCCAGCAGACCATCTCAGGGGGCTGGTCAGCCCCAGCATTTT. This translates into CASRPSQGAGQPQHF.

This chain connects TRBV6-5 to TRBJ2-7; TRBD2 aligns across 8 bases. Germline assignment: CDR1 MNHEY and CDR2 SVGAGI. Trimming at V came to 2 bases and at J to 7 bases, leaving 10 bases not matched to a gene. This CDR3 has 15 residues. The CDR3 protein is CASSYRESGGREQYF. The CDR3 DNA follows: TGTGCCAGCAGTTACCGCGAGAGCGGGGGCCGGGAGCAGTACTTC.

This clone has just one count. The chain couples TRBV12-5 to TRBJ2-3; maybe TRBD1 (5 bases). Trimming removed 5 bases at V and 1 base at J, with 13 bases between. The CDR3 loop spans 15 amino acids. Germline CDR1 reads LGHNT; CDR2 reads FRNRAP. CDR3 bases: TGTGCTAGTGGTGATTATATAGGGGGCACAGATACGCAGTATTTT. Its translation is CASGDYIGGTDTQYF.

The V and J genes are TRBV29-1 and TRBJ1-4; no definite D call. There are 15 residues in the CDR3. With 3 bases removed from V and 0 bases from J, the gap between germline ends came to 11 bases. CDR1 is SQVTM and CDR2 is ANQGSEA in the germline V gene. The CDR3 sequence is CSVEGGFATNEKLFF. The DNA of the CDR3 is TGCAGCGTTGAGGGAGGGTTCGCAACTAATGAAAAACTGTTTTTT.

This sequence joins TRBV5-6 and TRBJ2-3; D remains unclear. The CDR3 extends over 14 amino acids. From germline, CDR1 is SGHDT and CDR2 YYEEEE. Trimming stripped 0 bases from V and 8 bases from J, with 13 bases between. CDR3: CASSLVRSIGTQYF. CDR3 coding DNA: TGTGCCAGCAGCTTGGTTCGCTCGATCGGTACGCAGTATTTT.

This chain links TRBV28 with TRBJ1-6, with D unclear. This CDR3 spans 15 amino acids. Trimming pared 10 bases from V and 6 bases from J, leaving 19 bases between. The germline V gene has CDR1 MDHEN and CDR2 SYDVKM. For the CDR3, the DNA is TGTGCCATTACCACCAGGCGCACCCTTAATTCACCCCTCCACTTT. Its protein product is CAITTRRTLNSPLHF. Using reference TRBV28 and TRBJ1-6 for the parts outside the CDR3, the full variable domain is DVKVTQSSRYLVKRTGEKVFLECVQDMDHENMFWYRQDPGLGLRLIYFSYDVKMKEKGDIPEGYSVSREKKERFSLILESASTNQTSMYLCAITTRRTLNSPLHFGNGTRLTVT.

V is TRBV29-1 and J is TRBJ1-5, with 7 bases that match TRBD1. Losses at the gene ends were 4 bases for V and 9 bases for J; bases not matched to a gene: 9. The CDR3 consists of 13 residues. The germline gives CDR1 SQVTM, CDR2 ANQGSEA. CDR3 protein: CSVGGDSNMPQHF. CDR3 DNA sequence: TGCAGCGTTGGGGGGGACAGCAATATGCCCCAGCATTTT.

CDR3 amino acids: CASSFTGETEAFF. The CDR3 nucleotides read TGTGCCAGCAGCTTTACAGGGGAGACTGAAGCTTTCTTT. This chain links TRBV5-5 with TRBJ1-1; 7 bases map to TRBD1. CDR1 and CDR2 from the germline V gene are SGHKS and YYEKEE (reference sequence). This CDR3 has 13 amino acids. The V gene end was trimmed by 2 bases and the J gene end by 5 bases; junction bases not matched to a gene: 3.

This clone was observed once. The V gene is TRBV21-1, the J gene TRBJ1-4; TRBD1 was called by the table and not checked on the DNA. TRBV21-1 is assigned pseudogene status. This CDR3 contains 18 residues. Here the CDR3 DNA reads TGTGCCAGCAGCTTCTCTCGGACACCCCGAGCAACTAATGAAAAACTGTTTTTT. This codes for CASSFSRTPRATNEKLFF.

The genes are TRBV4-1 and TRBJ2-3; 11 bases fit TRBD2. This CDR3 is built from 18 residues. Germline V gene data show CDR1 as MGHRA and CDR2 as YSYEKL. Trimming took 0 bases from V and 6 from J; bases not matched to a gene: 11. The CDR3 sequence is CASSQDSSSGGARDTQYF. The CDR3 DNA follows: TGCGCCAGCAGCCAAGATTCGAGTAGCGGGGGGGCCAGGGATACGCAGTATTTT.

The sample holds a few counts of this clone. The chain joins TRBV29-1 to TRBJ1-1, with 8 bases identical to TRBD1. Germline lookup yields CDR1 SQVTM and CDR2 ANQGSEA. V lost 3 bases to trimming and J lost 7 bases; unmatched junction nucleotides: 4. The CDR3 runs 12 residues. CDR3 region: CSVEGRGLEAFF. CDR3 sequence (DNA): TGCAGCGTTGAGGGCAGGGGGCTTGAAGCTTTCTTT. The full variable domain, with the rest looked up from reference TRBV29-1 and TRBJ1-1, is SAVISQKPSRDICQRGTSLTIQCQVDSQVTMMFWYRQQPGQSLTLIATANQGSEATYESGFVIDKFPISRPNLTFSTLTVSNMSPEDSSIYLCSVEGRGLEAFFGQGTRLTVV.

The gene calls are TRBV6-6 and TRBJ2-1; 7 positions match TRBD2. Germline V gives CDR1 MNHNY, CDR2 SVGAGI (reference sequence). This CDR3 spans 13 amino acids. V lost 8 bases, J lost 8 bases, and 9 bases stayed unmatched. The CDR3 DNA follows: TGTGCCAGCCAGAGGGGCGGGGGTGATGAGCAGTTCTTC. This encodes CASQRGGGDEQFF.

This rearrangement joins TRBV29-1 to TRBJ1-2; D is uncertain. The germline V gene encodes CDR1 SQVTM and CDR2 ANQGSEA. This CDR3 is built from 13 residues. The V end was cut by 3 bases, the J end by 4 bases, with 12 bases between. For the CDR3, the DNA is TGCAGCGTTGAGAGTCCTAACCCCTATGGCTACACCTTC. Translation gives CSVESPNPYGYTF.

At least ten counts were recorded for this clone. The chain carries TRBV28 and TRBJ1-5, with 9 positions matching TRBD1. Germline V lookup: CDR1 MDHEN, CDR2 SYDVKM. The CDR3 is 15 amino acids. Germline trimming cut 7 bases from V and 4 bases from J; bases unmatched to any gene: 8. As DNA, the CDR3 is TGTGCCAGCAAACTAGGACAGGGGAGGAATCAGCCCCAGCATTTT. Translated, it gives CASKLGQGRNQPQHF.

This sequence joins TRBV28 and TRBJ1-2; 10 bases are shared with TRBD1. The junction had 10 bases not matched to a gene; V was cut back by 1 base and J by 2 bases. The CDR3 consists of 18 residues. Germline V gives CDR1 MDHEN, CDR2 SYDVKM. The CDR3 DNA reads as TGTGCCAGCAGTTTATTGGTGGGACAGGGGCCCGGAAACTATGGCTACACCTTC. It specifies CASSLLVGQGPGNYGYTF.

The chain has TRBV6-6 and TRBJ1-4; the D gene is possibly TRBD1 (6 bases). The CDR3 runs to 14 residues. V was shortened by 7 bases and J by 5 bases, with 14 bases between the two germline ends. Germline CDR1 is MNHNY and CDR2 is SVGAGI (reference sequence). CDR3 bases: TGTGCCAGCAAACCGGGACACCAAAATGAAAAACTGTTTTTT. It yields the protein CASKPGHQNEKLFF.

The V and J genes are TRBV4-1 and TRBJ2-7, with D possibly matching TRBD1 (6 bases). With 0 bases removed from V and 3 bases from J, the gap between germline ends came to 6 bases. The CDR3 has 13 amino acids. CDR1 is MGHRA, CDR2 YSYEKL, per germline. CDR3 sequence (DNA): TGCGCCAGCAGCCAAGACAGGGGCTACGAGCAGTACTTC. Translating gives CASSQDRGYEQYF.

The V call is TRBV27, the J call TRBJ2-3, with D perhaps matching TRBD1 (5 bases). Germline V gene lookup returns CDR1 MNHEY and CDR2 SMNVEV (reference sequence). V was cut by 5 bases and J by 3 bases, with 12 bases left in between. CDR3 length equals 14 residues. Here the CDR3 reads CASSPGFVTDTQYF. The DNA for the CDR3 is TGTGCCAGCAGTCCAGGGTTCGTGACAGATACGCAGTATTTT.